A single TCR beta chain is shown here with its context. The data were obtained in a study of blood T cell repertoires in COVID-19. Here immunoSEQ multiplex PCR was the method, and the copy in TCRdb shows in-frame clones only, minus some. The sample gives more than 200,000 clones, approximately 78% of which show up once; 8.5% to 12% is in the top ten. The source material was peripheral blood. This TCR came from a woman older than 75 with acute or convalescent COVID-19.

This chain's CDR3 is CASRDAGGSSPLHF. For the CDR3, the DNA is TGTGCCAGCAGGGATGCAGGGGGCAGTTCACCCCTCCACTTT. The chain is built from TRBV7-2 and TRBJ1-6; 8 bases agree with TRBD1. The CDR3 sequence is 14 residues long. Germline CDR1 and CDR2: SGHTA and FQGNSA. V dropped 6 bases and J dropped 9; count of bases not matched to a gene: 7.